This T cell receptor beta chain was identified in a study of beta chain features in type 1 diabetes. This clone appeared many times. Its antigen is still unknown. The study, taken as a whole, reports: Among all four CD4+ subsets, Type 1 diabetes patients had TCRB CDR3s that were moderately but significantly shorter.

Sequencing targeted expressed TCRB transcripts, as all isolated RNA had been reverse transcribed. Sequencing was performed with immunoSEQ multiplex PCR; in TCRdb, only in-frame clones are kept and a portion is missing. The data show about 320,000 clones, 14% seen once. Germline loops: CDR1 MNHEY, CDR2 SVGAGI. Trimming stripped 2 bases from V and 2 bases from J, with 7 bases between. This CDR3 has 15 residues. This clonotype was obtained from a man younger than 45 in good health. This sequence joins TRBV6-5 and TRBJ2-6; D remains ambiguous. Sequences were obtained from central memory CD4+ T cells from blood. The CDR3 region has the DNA TGTGCCAGCAGTTACAGGTGGGCTGGGGCCAACGTCCTGACTTTC. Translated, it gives CASSYRWAGANVLTF.